Below, one T cell receptor beta chain is given with its context. The antigen is unknown. The V and J ends lost 2 bases and 3 bases respectively, with 12 bases between them. The V gene's germline CDR1 is SGDLS and CDR2 YYNGEE. The CDR3 sequence is 14 residues long. This PCR relied on a set of 60 Vbeta primers and 13 Jbeta primers. The data were produced by immunoSEQ multiplex PCR, yet TCRdb's version contains in-frame clones alone and is incomplete. The sample includes hundreds of thousands of clones, 70% to 85% of them seen just once. The record originates from a study of cytomegalovirus exposure and HLA in healthy donors. Points from the study as a whole: Reports indicate that TCR beta sequences accurately predicted the HLA-A and HLA-B alleles of most subjects. Many donors carried some public TCRs, although rarity characterized most TCR sequences.

V is TRBV9 and J is TRBJ2-7, with D uncertain. Sequencing was carried out using PBMCs. This clonotype was obtained from a woman aged 40 to 50 in good health and CMV-seronegative. The CDR3 reads CASSVGPGNYEQYF. As DNA, the CDR3 is TGTGCCAGCAGCGTTGGGCCAGGAAACTACGAGCAGTACTTC.